The next 20 T cell receptor beta chains were all read from a single sample in a study of T cells in Graves' hyperthyroidism and ophthalmopathy. Amplification of TCR beta CDR3 regions was performed using RNA transcripts as template. A set of HTBI primers served as the primers for a first-round RT-PCR of the TCR CDR3. TCRdb redid the calling of the multiplex PCR reads with MiXCR, one entry per CDR3 protein. The sample carries roughly 500,000 distinct CDR3 sequences, around 16% recorded once. Material: blood. Source of these receptors: a woman in her twenties or thirties with Graves' ophthalmopathy.

This clonotype was seen repeatedly, ten times or more. This sequence joins TRBV7-2 and TRBJ2-4; 10 nucleotides match TRBD2. V shed 1 base and J 0 bases; nucleotides not matched to a gene: 15. This CDR3 region has 21 residues. Germline CDR1 SGHTA, CDR2 FQGNSA. In nucleotides, the CDR3 is TGTGCCAGCAGCTTAGGCCAACTAGCGGGATTACCCGGTGGAGCCAAAAACATTCAGTACTTC. It yields the protein CASSLGQLAGLPGGAKNIQYF.

This clonotype has ten or more counts. The V gene is TRBV11-3, the J gene TRBJ2-7; D uncertain. Germline V lookup: CDR1 SGHNT, CDR2 YENEEA. The CDR3 loop spans 14 amino acids. V was shortened by 1 base and J by 0 bases, with 7 bases between the two germline ends. Here the CDR3 DNA reads TGTGCCAGCAGCTTAGGACGCAACTCCTACGAGCAGTACTTC. Its protein product is CASSLGRNSYEQYF.

This clonotype was seen at least ten times. The gene calls are TRBV4-1 and TRBJ1-3; 8 nucleotides match TRBD1. Germline CDR1 and CDR2: MGHRA and YSYEKL. V lost 7 bases, J lost 4 bases, and 18 bases stayed unmatched. CDR3 size: 18 residues. CDR3 bases: TGCGCCAGCACGCCAAGTATAGGCAGGGGGCTTCGAGGAAACACCATATATTTT. Its protein is CASTPSIGRGLRGNTIYF.

The CDR3 nucleotides are TGTGCCAGCAGTCGAGCAGGGGGGCTCGGAAATCAGCCCCAGCATTTT. It encodes CASSRAGGLGNQPQHF. The chain employs TRBV27 and TRBJ1-5; 7 bases align to TRBD1. Germline V lookup: CDR1 MNHEY, CDR2 SMNVEV (reference sequence). The CDR3 is 16 amino acids. The J segment lost 4 bases and the V segment lost 5 bases, leaving 11 bases of the junction unmatched.

This clonotype was found many times. The chain uses TRBV28 and TRBJ2-3, with D unresolved. Germline CDR1 MDHEN, CDR2 SYDVKM. V lost 6 bases and J lost 2, with 9 bases in between. This CDR3 is built from 13 residues. The CDR3 DNA reads as TGTGCCAGCAGCTCCGCTAACACAGATACGCAGTATTTT. This translates into CASSSANTDTQYF.

This rearrangement joins TRBV5-1 to TRBJ2-5; 9 bases align to TRBD1. From germline, CDR1 is SGHRS and CDR2 YFSETQ. Trimming took 7 bases from V and 5 from J; bases not matched to a gene: 9. The CDR3 loop spans 14 amino acids. The CDR3 region is CASLAGTGLETQYF. The CDR3 nucleotides are TGCGCCAGCCTCGCGGGGACAGGGTTGGAGACCCAGTACTTC.

On this clonotype itself: A much larger clone sits a single nucleotide away, making a read error possible. The chain recombines TRBV20-1 with TRBJ2-7; a possible D gene is TRBD1 (6 bases). The J call may be incorrect, as the DNA end agrees better with TRBJ2-1. This CDR3 is 13 amino acids long. From germline, CDR1 is DFQATT and CDR2 SNEGSKA (reference sequence). The CDR3 reads CSVPDSRSYEQFF. The CDR3 DNA follows: TGCAGTGTTCCGGACAGCCGCTCCTACGAGCAGTTCTTC.

The chain has TRBV20-1 and TRBJ2-7; TRBD1 or TRBD2 may be the D gene (6 bases each). Germline V CDR1 and CDR2: DFQATT, SNEGSKA (reference sequence). Between the trimmed V and J ends, which lost 7 bases and 6 bases, there was a span of 22 bases. The length of the CDR3 is 14 residues. In DNA form, the CDR3 reads TGCAGTGTCCCCCCGGGGGTACTCAGGGGCGAGCAGTACTTC. This encodes CSVPPGVLRGEQYF.

This clonotype turned up a few times. The V gene is TRBV7-8, the J gene TRBJ1-1; D gene ambiguous. Trimming removed 4 bases from V and 2 bases from J, with 14 bases in between. Per the germline V gene, CDR1 is SGHVS and CDR2 is FQNEAQ. The CDR3 is made up of 15 amino acids. CDR3 protein: CASSSTLWGNTEAFF. CDR3 sequence (DNA): TGTGCCAGCAGCTCGACCCTATGGGGTAACACTGAAGCTTTCTTT.

The sample holds many counts of this clonotype. The chain combines TRBV27 with TRBJ2-7; the D call may be TRBD1 or TRBD2 (5 bases each). The CDR3 contains 15 residues. Germline loops: CDR1 MNHEY, CDR2 SMNVEV (reference sequence). V was shortened by 3 bases and J by 5 bases, with 17 bases between the two germline ends. This CDR3 reads CASSLAGAYIHEQYF. The CDR3 DNA reads as TGTGCCAGCAGTTTGGCCGGGGCTTATATCCACGAGCAGTACTTC.

This clonotype turned up a few times. The junction and the germline gene differ at one end; a read error may be behind it. The chain combines TRBV20-1 with TRBJ1-5, with a weak D call TRBD1 (6 bases). The CDR3 has 20 amino acids. Germline V gene lookup returns CDR1 DFQATT and CDR2 SNEGSKA (reference sequence). The CDR3: CSARGGLEWDPEYSNQPQHF. CDR3 DNA sequence: TGCAGTGCCAGAGGGGGGCTAGAGTGGGACCCTGAGTATAGCAATCAGCCCCAGCATTTT.

The table lists this clonotype with many counts. Mismatch with germline at one junction end may stem from a read error. The V and J genes are TRBV4-3 and TRBJ2-7; D is unresolved. The CDR3 covers 13 residues. Germline CDR1 is LGHNA and CDR2 is YSLEER. CDR3 protein: CASSQDRPYEQYF. CDR3 DNA sequence: TGTGCCAGCAGCCAAGATAGGCCTTACGAGCAGTACTTC.

This clonotype appeared many times. The gene calls are TRBV7-2 and TRBJ2-4; D unresolved. The CDR3 contains 13 residues. Germline-derived CDR1 and CDR2 are SGHTA and FQGNSA. Trimming took off 5 bases at V and 9 bases at J, with 14 bases between the two ends. CDR3 nucleotide sequence: TGTGCCAGCAGCCCGGGCTCGCCCGGCATTCAGTACTTC. It specifies CASSPGSPGIQYF.

The table lists this clonotype with a few counts. This chain joins TRBV5-6 and TRBJ2-2; D not certain. The CDR3 length is 13 residues. The germline V gene encodes CDR1 SGHDT and CDR2 YYEEEE. Trimming cost V 4 bases and J 10 bases, with 14 bases left between them. The CDR3 reads CASSRSVTEELFF. For the CDR3, the DNA is TGTGCCAGCAGCCGTTCCGTGACGGAGGAGCTGTTTTTT.

This sequence joins TRBV20-1 and TRBJ2-3; D uncertain. V lost 4 bases and J 3 bases, leaving 5 bases between the germline ends. The CDR3 consists of 11 residues. Germline V gives CDR1 DFQATT, CDR2 SNEGSKA (reference sequence). DNA for the CDR3: TGCAGTGCTATTAAGACAGATACGCAGTATTTT. Protein product: CSAIKTDTQYF.

The chain has TRBV20-1 and TRBJ2-7, with 7 bases matching TRBD1. Germline values: CDR1 DFQATT, CDR2 SNEGSKA (reference sequence). Germline trimming cut 6 bases from V and 3 bases from J; bases unmatched to any gene: 11. This CDR3 comprises 14 residues. CDR3 DNA sequence: TGCAGTGCCCTATATCTGGGACAGAACTACGAGCAGTACTTC. Residues: CSALYLGQNYEQYF.

This clonotype has at least ten counts. The gene calls are TRBV6-2 or TRBV6-3 and TRBJ2-2; a weak D match, TRBD2 (5 bases). Trimming shortened V by 6 bases and J by 5 bases, and 7 bases separated the two germline ends. This CDR3 is 12 amino acids long. The V gene's germline CDR1 is MNHEY and CDR2 SVGEGT. The DNA of the CDR3 is TGTGCCAGCAGCTGGGAGACCGGGGAGCTGTTTTTT. Translation: CASSWETGELFF.

This clonotype showed up many times. This chain uses TRBV25-1 with TRBJ2-1, with 12 positions matching TRBD2. The CDR3 has 17 residues. V lost 0 bases and J lost 9; bases outside the gene matches: 9. The germline V gene has CDR1 MGHDK and CDR2 SYGVNS. The CDR3 loop is CASSEYATSGSSSEQFF. CDR3 DNA sequence: TGTGCCAGCAGTGAATATGCGACTAGCGGGAGCTCATCTGAGCAGTTCTTC.

The sample holds many counts of this clonotype. The V and J genes are TRBV28 and TRBJ2-5; D assignment may be TRBD1 or TRBD2 (5 bases each). Germline assignment: CDR1 MDHEN and CDR2 SYDVKM. The germline V and J ends were trimmed by 3 bases and 3 bases, with 17 bases remaining between them. This CDR3 comprises 16 residues. CDR3 amino acids: CASSFTLWGKKETQYF. CDR3 bases: TGTGCCAGCAGTTTCACCCTTTGGGGGAAGAAAGAGACCCAGTACTTC.

The chain combines TRBV24-1 with TRBJ1-5, with D hard to call. The CDR3 extends over 14 amino acids. V dropped 4 bases and J dropped 3 bases, with 9 bases sitting between them. Germline CDR1 KGHDR, CDR2 SFDVKD. This chain's CDR3 is CATSDPGVNQPQHF. DNA of the CDR3: TGTGCCACCAGTGACCCGGGAGTCAATCAGCCCCAGCATTTT.